A single sample is the source of the 5 T cell receptor beta chains below, sequenced in a study of cytomegalovirus exposure and HLA in healthy donors. Using immunoSEQ multiplex PCR, the repertoire was profiled, and TCRdb retains in-frame clones only, with some absent. This table holds under 200,000 clones, roughly 81% found once. The sequenced material came from PBMCs. Source of these receptors: a woman aged 25 to 39 in good health and CMV-seronegative.

This chain links TRBV30 with TRBJ2-2, with 7 bases identical to TRBD1. The CDR3 extends over 15 amino acids. Germline V lookup: CDR1 GTSNPN, CDR2 SVGIG (reference sequence). V lost 3 bases, J lost 0 bases, and 4 bases stayed unmatched. This CDR3 reads CAWRQGPANTGELFF. The CDR3 DNA reads TGTGCCTGGAGACAGGGGCCCGCGAACACCGGGGAGCTGTTTTTT. Variable domain in full (rest from reference TRBV30 and TRBJ2-2): SQTIHQWPATLVQPVGSPLSLECTVEGTSNPNLYWYRQAAGRGLQLLFYSVGIGQISSEVPQNLSASRPQDRQFILSSKKLLLSDSGFYLCAWRQGPANTGELFFGEGSRLTVL.

This CDR3 reads CASTVSTATNYGYTF. DNA of the CDR3: TGTGCCAGCACTGTGTCGACAGCTACTAACTATGGCTACACCTTC. This chain joins TRBV7-8 and TRBJ1-2, with D possibly matching TRBD1 (5 bases). Germline CDR1 is SGHVS and CDR2 is FQNEAQ. V gave up 7 bases and J gave up 0 bases, with 15 bases separating them. The CDR3 spans 15 residues.

The chain is built from TRBV18 and TRBJ2-3; 7 positions agree with TRBD2. The germline V gene has CDR1 KGHSH and CDR2 LQKENI. The CDR3 is 16 amino acids. J lost 5 bases, V lost 3 bases, and 11 bases had no gene match. Written as DNA, the CDR3 is TGTGCCAGCTCACCCCAAGGGGCGGGAGATGGAGATACGCAGTATTTT. It yields the protein CASSPQGAGDGDTQYF. The full variable domain, with the rest looked up from reference TRBV18 and TRBJ2-3, is NAGVMQNPRHLVRRRGQEARLRCSPMKGHSHVYWYRQLPEEGLKFMVYLQKENIIDESGMPKERFSAEFPKEGPSILRIQQVVRGDSAAYFCASSPQGAGDGDTQYFGPGTRLTVL.

This clone was recorded a few times. V usage is TRBV6-1 and J usage is TRBJ2-1, with 9 bases identical to TRBD1. This CDR3 contains 14 residues. The junction had 11 bases not matched to a gene; V was cut back by 10 bases and J by 7 bases. Germline lookup yields CDR1 MNHNS and CDR2 SASEGT. CDR3 in amino acids: CATPRDRAPNEQFF. CDR3 in DNA: TGTGCCACCCCCCGGGACAGGGCCCCAAATGAGCAGTTCTTC.

The V and J genes are TRBV7-2 and TRBJ2-6; tentatively, D is TRBD2 (6 bases). The CDR3 has 19 residues. The V and J ends lost 5 bases and 0 bases respectively, with 20 bases between them. Germline CDR1 is SGHTA and CDR2 is FQGNSA. CDR3 residues: CASSPRFGRRTSGANVLTF. CDR3 coding DNA: TGTGCCAGCAGCCCACGTTTTGGGAGGCGTACCTCTGGGGCCAACGTCCTGACTTTC.